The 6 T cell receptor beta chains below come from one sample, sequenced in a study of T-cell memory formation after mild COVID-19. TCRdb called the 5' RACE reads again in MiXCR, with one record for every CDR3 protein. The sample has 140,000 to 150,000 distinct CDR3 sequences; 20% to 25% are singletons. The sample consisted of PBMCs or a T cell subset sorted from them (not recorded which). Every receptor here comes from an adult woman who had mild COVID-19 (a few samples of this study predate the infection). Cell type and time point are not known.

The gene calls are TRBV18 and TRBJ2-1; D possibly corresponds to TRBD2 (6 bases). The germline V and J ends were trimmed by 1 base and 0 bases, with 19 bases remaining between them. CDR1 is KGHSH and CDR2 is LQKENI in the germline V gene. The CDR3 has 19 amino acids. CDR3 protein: CASSPLLHQEGSSYNEQFF. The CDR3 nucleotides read TGTGCCAGCTCACCACTCCTCCACCAGGAGGGGAGCTCCTACAATGAGCAGTTCTTC.

The CDR3 DNA is TGCAGCGTTGAAGTGGGGATTCGGAGCACCATATATTTT. Amino acid sequence: CSVEVGIRSTIYF. The chain combines TRBV29-1 with TRBJ1-3; D is unresolved. The CDR3 loop spans 13 amino acids. Germline CDR1 is SQVTM and CDR2 is ANQGSEA. V lost 1 base and J 9 bases, leaving 13 bases between the germline ends.

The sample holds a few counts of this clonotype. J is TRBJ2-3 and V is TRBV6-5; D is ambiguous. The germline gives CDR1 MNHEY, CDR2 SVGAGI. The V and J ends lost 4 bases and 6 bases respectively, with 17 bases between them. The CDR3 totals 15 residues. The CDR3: CASSSGSSGFDTQYF. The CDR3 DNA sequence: TGTGCCAGCAGTTCAGGTTCTTCCGGTTTTGATACGCAGTATTTT.

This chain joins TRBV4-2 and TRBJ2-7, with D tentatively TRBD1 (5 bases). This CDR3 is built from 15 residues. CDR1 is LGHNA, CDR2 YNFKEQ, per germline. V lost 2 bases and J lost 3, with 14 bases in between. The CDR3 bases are TGTGCCAGCAGCCAACCCCGAGACAGATTCTACGAGCAGTACTTC. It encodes CASSQPRDRFYEQYF.

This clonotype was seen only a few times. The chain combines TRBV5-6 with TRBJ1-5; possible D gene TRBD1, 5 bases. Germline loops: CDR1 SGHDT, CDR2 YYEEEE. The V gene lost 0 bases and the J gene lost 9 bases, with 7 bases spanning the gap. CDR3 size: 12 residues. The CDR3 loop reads CASSLAGGPQHF. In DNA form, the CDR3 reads TGTGCCAGCAGCTTGGCCGGGGGGCCCCAGCATTTT.

The CDR3 nucleotides read TGCGCCAGCAGCCCTCCGGGACATGAGCAGTTCTTC. Its translation: CASSPPGHEQFF. This chain links TRBV5-1 with TRBJ2-1; D possibly matches TRBD1 or TRBD2 (5 bases each). V shed 4 bases and J shed 8 bases, with 10 bases lying between them. The CDR3 contains 12 residues. CDR1 is SGHRS, CDR2 YFSETQ, per germline.